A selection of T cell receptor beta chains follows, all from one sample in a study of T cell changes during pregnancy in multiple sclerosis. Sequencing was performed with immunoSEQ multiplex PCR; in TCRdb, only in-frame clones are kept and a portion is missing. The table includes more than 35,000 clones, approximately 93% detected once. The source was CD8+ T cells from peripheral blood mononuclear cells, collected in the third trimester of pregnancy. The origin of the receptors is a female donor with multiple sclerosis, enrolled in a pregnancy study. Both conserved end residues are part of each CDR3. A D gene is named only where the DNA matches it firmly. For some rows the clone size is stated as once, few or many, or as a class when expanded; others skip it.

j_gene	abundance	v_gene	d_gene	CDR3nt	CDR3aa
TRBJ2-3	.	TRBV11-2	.	TGTGCCAGCAGCTTAGGTACGGTGAGGGCCACAGATACGCAGTATTTT	CASSLGTVRATDTQYF
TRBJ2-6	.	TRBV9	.	TGTGCCAGCAGCCCCCGGTCGATCCGTGGGGCCAACGTCCTGACTTTC	CASSPRSIRGANVLTF
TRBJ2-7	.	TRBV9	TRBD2	TGTGCCAGCAGCACTGGACTAGCCGGGTACGAGCAGTACTTC	CASSTGLAGYEQYF
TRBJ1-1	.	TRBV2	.	TGTGCCAGCAGAGAGGGAGACGGCACTGAAGCTTTCTTT	CASREGDGTEAFF
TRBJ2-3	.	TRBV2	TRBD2	TGTGCCGGCAAGGGTCCCGGGGGGTCTAGCACAGATACGCAGTATTTT	CAGKGPGGSSTDTQYF
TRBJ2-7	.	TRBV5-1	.	TGCGCCAGCAGCCTCTCGGTCGGGGACGAGCAGTACTTC	CASSLSVGDEQYF
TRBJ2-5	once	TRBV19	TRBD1	TGTGCCAGTAGTGACAAAGCGACAGGGGGAGAGACCCAGTACTTC	CASSDKATGGETQYF
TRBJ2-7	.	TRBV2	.	TGTGCCAGCAGTGAAGGGCCAGGGTCAAATCAGCAGTACTTC	CASSEGPGSNQQYF
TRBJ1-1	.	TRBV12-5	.	TGTGCTAGTGGTTTACTCGGGAATATTGAAGCTTTCTTT	CASGLLGNIEAFF
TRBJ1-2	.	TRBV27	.	TGTGCCAGCAGTTTCGATTCAGGGAATTATGGCTACACCTTC	CASSFDSGNYGYTF
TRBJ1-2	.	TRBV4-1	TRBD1	TGCGCCAGCAGCCAAGGTGGGCCGGGACAGAGGGGCTACACCTTC	CASSQGGPGQRGYTF
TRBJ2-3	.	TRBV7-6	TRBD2	TGTGCCAGCAGCCTAGCTAGCGGGGGGGCCTTCAGAGATACGCAGTATTTT	CASSLASGGAFRDTQYF
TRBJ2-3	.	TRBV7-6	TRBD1	TGTGCCAGCAGACCAGGGGGCATTGGCACAGATACGCAGTATTTT	CASRPGGIGTDTQYF
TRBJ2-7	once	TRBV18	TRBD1	TGTGCCAGCTCACCCGACAGGGTTTACGAGCAGTACTTC	CASSPDRVYEQYF
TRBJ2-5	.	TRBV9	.	TGTGCCAGCAGCGCAGGCCAAGAGACCCAGTACTTC	CASSAGQETQYF
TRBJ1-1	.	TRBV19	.	TGTGCCAGTAGTATGGTCAGGTTGGACACTGAAGCTTTCTTT	CASSMVRLDTEAFF
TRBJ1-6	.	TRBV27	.	TGTGCCAGCAGTTTATCGACCAGGGAAGGGCATTCACCCCTCCACTTT	CASSLSTREGHSPLHF
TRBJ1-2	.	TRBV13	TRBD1	TGTGCCAGCAAATCCGGGACAGACGGCTACACCTTC	CASKSGTDGYTF
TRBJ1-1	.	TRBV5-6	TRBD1	TGTGCCAGCAGCCCGGACAGGGGGTATGAAGCTTTCTTT	CASSPDRGYEAFF
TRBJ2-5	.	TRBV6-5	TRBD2	TGTGCCAGCAGTTTCGGGACTAGCGGAGAGACCCAGTACTTC	CASSFGTSGETQYF
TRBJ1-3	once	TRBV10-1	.	TGCGCCAGCACCGAGCAGGTTAACTCTGGAAACACCATATATTTT	CASTEQVNSGNTIYF
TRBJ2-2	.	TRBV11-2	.	TGTGCCAGCAGTTCAATACAGGGTTTGGCCGGGGAGCTGTTTTTT	CASSSIQGLAGELFF
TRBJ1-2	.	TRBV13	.	TGTGCCAGCAGCTTAGGCCGTGACTATGGCTACACCTTC	CASSLGRDYGYTF
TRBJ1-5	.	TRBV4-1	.	TGCGCCAGCAGCCACAGACAGGGCAATCAGCCCCAGCATTTT	CASSHRQGNQPQHF
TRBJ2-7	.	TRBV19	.	TGTGCCAGTAGTATGGGTCGGGTCTCCTACGAGCAGTACTTC	CASSMGRVSYEQYF
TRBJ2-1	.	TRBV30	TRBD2	TGTGCCTGGAACCTCGGGGGGGCGGACAATGAGCAGTTCTTC	CAWNLGGADNEQFF
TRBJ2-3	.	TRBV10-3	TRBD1	TGTGCCATCAGTGACAGGGGGCCTGATACGCAGTATTTT	CAISDRGPDTQYF
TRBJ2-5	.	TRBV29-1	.	TGCAGCGGGTACAGGGTGGGGGAGACCCAGTACTTC	CSGYRVGETQYF
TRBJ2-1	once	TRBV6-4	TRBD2	TGTGCCAGCAGTGTTTCAAGCGGGGGGGCTTCCTACAATGAGCAGTTCTTC	CASSVSSGGASYNEQFF
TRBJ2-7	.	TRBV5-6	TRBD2	TGTGCCAGCAGCTTGGCGGGAGGGTTTTACGAGCAGTACTTC	CASSLAGGFYEQYF
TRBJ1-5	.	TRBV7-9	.	TGTGCCAGCAGCATTGACAGGACACAGCCCCAGCATTTT	CASSIDRTQPQHF
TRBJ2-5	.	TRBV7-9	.	TGTGCCAGCAGCGCGTTCCAGGGCATAGAGACCCAGTACTTC	CASSAFQGIETQYF
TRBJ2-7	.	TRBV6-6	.	TGTGCCAGCAGCACAGTTTACGAGCAGTACTTC	CASSTVYEQYF
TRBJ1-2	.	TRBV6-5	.	TGTGCCAGCAGTTACGGGGCTGGCGGCTACACCTTC	CASSYGAGGYTF
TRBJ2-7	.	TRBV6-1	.	TGTGCCAGCAGTGAAGGAGAATCGGGACTCTGGTACGAGCAGTACTTC	CASSEGESGLWYEQYF
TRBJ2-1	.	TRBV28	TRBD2	TGTGCCAGCAGTTTCCCTAGTAGCGGGGGGGCGTCCTACAATGAGCAGTTCTTC	CASSFPSSGGASYNEQFF
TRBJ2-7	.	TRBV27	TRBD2	TGTGCCAGCAGTTTGCGGGCTAGCGGATCCTACGAGCAGTACTTC	CASSLRASGSYEQYF
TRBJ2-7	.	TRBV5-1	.	TGCGCCAGCAGCTTCAACAGCTACGAGCAGTACTTC	CASSFNSYEQYF
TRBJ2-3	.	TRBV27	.	TGTGCCAGCAGTCCCCGACTGGCGGGGATAACAGATACGCAGTATTTT	CASSPRLAGITDTQYF
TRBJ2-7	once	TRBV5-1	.	TGCGCCAGCAGCCTGGACCCAGCCTACGAGCAGTACTTC	CASSLDPAYEQYF
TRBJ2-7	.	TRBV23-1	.	TGCGCCAGCAGCCTCGTTAGTCGCTTATCCTACGAGCAGTACTTC	CASSLVSRLSYEQYF
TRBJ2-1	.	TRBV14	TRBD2	TGTGCCAGCAGCCCCCGTAGCGGGGGAAGGGACGAGCAGTTCTTC	CASSPRSGGRDEQFF